A single sample gave rise to the 26 T cell receptor beta chains below, sequenced in a study of human T cells and chemical hapten exposure. Described time point: patch test 1, 2 weeks after DPC sensitization. Specified treatment: therapeutic diphenylcyclopropenone sensitization with weekly scalp DPC. The starting material, unfractionated whole blood, was used for total RNA extraction. TCRdb independently ran MiXCR on the RACE reads; one entry per CDR3 protein. The sample records over 50,000 distinct CDR3 sequences, 11% being singletons. The source material was whole blood, sampled in connection with sensitization to the hapten diphenylcyclopropenone (DPC). The source of these receptors is a woman aged 40-49 years with alopecia areata. Some clones in this sample may be carry-over from other donors' samples.

This clonotype was observed a few times. This chain links TRBV29-1 with TRBJ1-4; 10 nucleotides match TRBD1. Germline CDR1 is SQVTM and CDR2 is ANQGSEA. This CDR3 region has 13 residues. V gave up 7 bases and J gave up 5 bases; unmatched junction bases: 4. The CDR3 spells CSGWTGGNEKLFF. The CDR3 coding sequence is TGCAGCGGATGGACAGGGGGGAATGAAAAACTGTTTTTT.

This clonotype was detected only a few times. The chain combines TRBV2 with TRBJ1-2, with D perhaps TRBD1 (6 bases). V was trimmed by 3 bases and J by 3 bases, leaving 14 bases between them. CDR1 SNHLY and CDR2 FYNNEI come from the germline V gene. This CDR3 contains 15 residues. The CDR3 DNA follows: TGTGCCAGCAGTGAGGACCAGGGGCAGTACTATGGCTACACCTTC. It specifies CASSEDQGQYYGYTF.

V usage is TRBV30 and J usage is TRBJ2-7, with D tentatively TRBD1 (5 bases). This CDR3 is built from 11 residues. Germline loops: CDR1 GTSNPN, CDR2 SVGIG (reference sequence). V was pared by 5 bases and J by 1 base, with 6 bases between. This CDR3 is CAWGHSYEQYF. The DNA for the CDR3 is TGTGCCTGGGGACATTCCTACGAGCAGTACTTC. Looking up the rest from reference TRBV30 and TRBJ2-7 gives the full variable domain: SQTIHQWPATLVQPVGSPLSLECTVEGTSNPNLYWYRQAAGRGLQLLFYSVGIGQISSEVPQNLSASRPQDRQFILSSKKLLLSDSGFYLCAWGHSYEQYFGPGTRLTVT.

The V call is TRBV28, the J call TRBJ1-2; D may be TRBD1 (6 bases). The V end was cut by 8 bases, the J end by 6 bases, with 16 bases between. Germline V gene data show CDR1 as MDHEN and CDR2 as SYDVKM. The CDR3 totals 13 residues. The CDR3 reads CASRTGTLDGYTF. As DNA, the CDR3 is TGTGCCAGCCGGACCGGGACACTGGATGGCTACACCTTC.

This clonotype appeared many times. The chain joins TRBV28 to TRBJ2-3; 9 nucleotides agree with TRBD2. CDR3 length: 17 residues. Trimming took 6 bases from V and 6 from J; bases not matched to a gene: 16. Germline V lookup: CDR1 MDHEN, CDR2 SYDVKM. Written as DNA, the CDR3 is TGTGCCAGCAGAACCGGGACTAGCCTAAGGAGACGGGATACGCAGTATTTT. As protein: CASRTGTSLRRRDTQYF.

Ten or more counts support this clonotype. The chain uses TRBV29-1 and TRBJ2-3, with TRBD2 identical over 8 bases. V was pared by 7 bases and J by 6 bases, with 9 bases of the junction left unmatched. This CDR3 is built from 13 residues. In germline, CDR1 is SQVTM, CDR2 ANQGSEA. In DNA form, the CDR3 reads TGCAGCGGGTCCGGGACTAGTGTCGATACGCAGTATTTT. Protein product: CSGSGTSVDTQYF.

This clonotype was seen a few times. The chain uses TRBV7-9 and TRBJ2-3, with D possibly being TRBD2 (6 bases). CDR3 length: 16 residues. Germline V gives CDR1 SEHNR, CDR2 FQNEAQ (reference sequence). The ends were cut back, 1 base at V and 4 bases at J, with 15 bases in the middle. The DNA for the CDR3 is TGTGCCAGCAGCTTAGGAGAGGTAGCGGACTCAGATACGCAGTATTTT. Encoded protein: CASSLGEVADSDTQYF. The entire variable domain, with the rest obtained from reference TRBV7-9 and TRBJ2-3, is as follows: DTGVSQNPRHKITKRGQNVTFRCDPISEHNRLYWYRQTLGQGPEFLTYFQNEAQLEKSRLLSDRFSAERPKGSFSTLEIQRTEQGDSAMYLCASSLGEVADSDTQYFGPGTRLTVL.

This clonotype was counted only a few times. The genes are TRBV5-1 and TRBJ1-2, with a tentative D call TRBD1 (6 bases). The CDR3 loop spans 14 amino acids. V was trimmed by 1 base and J by 6 bases, leaving 13 bases between them. Germline V gene lookup returns CDR1 SGHRS and CDR2 YFSETQ. The CDR3, as DNA: TGCGCCAGCAGCTTGCAGCAGGGGAGGAATGGCTACACCTTC. As protein: CASSLQQGRNGYTF.

This clonotype was observed a handful of times. This chain joins TRBV11-2 and TRBJ1-2, with unresolved D. From germline, CDR1 is SGHAT and CDR2 FQNNGV. V shed 5 bases and J shed 3 bases, with 13 bases lying between them. This CDR3 comprises 14 residues. DNA for the CDR3: TGTGCCAGCAGCCCCGTATGGGGTTACTATGGCTACACCTTC. Translated: CASSPVWGYYGYTF. The entire variable domain, with the rest obtained from reference TRBV11-2 and TRBJ1-2, is as follows: EAGVAQSPRYKIIEKRQSVAFWCNPISGHATLYWYQQILGQGPKLLIQFQNNGVVDDSQLPKDRFSAERLKGVDSTLKIQPAKLEDSAVYLCASSPVWGYYGYTFGSGTRLTVV.

J is TRBJ1-1 and V is TRBV7-2; D perhaps matches TRBD1 (5 bases). The CDR3 length is 15 residues. V lost 1 base to trimming and J lost 2 bases, with 11 bases between them. Germline lookup yields CDR1 SGHTA and CDR2 FQGNSA. CDR3 loop: CASSLVPGTNTEAFF. As DNA, the CDR3 is TGTGCCAGCAGCTTAGTACCCGGGACCAACACTGAAGCTTTCTTT.

The V and J genes are TRBV18 and TRBJ1-2, with a possible D match to TRBD1 (5 bases). CDR1 is KGHSH, CDR2 LQKENI, per germline. Trimming shortened V by 6 bases and J by 0 bases, and 14 bases separated the two germline ends. This CDR3 has 15 amino acids. CDR3 in amino acids: CASSTSRGANYGYTF. The CDR3 bases are TGTGCCAGCTCGACATCCCGGGGGGCTAACTATGGCTACACCTTC.

This clonotype has a handful of counts. The chain joins TRBV6-6 to TRBJ2-7; D ambiguous. V lost 6 bases, J lost 1 base, and 13 bases lay in between. This CDR3 is built from 14 residues. Germline CDR1 MNHNY, CDR2 SVGAGI (reference sequence). CDR3 DNA: TGTGCCAGCAGCGTACCGCAGGTTTCCTACGAGCAGTACTTC. It encodes CASSVPQVSYEQYF.

This clonotype was seen more than once but under ten times. The chain combines TRBV7-2 with TRBJ2-1; D call uncertain. The germline CDR1 and CDR2 sequences are SGHTA and FQGNSA. Deletions cut 4 bases from V and 1 base from J, with 2 bases between. The CDR3 consists of 12 residues. CDR3 nucleotide sequence: TGTGCCAGCAGCTGGTCCTACAATGAGCAGTTCTTC. It codes for CASSWSYNEQFF. Using reference TRBV7-2 and TRBJ2-1 for the parts outside the CDR3, the full variable domain is GAGVSQSPSNKVTEKGKDVELRCDPISGHTALYWYRQSLGQGLEFLIYFQGNSAPDKSGLPSDRFSAERTGGSVSTLTIQRTQQEDSAVYLCASSWSYNEQFFGPGTRLTVL.

The table lists this clonotype with many counts. V usage is TRBV27 and J usage is TRBJ1-5; D not certain. The CDR3 length is 15 residues. The V end lost 7 bases, the J end lost 1 base, and 14 bases lay between the germline ends. Germline CDR1 reads MNHEY; CDR2 reads SMNVEV (reference sequence). The CDR3 spells CASKVGGLSNQPQHF. The CDR3 nucleotides read TGTGCCAGCAAAGTAGGCGGACTGAGCAATCAGCCCCAGCATTTT.

This clonotype has ten or more counts. The chain has TRBV11-3 and TRBJ2-1, with 12 bases matching TRBD2. The CDR3 is 16 amino acids. J lost 2 bases, V lost 5 bases, and 4 bases had no gene match. Germline V gives CDR1 SGHNT, CDR2 YENEEA. Here the CDR3 reads CASSPLAGGPYNEQFF. CDR3 in DNA: TGTGCCAGCAGCCCACTAGCGGGAGGACCCTACAATGAGCAGTTCTTC.

The table lists this clonotype with many counts. The chain is built from TRBV24-1 and TRBJ1-1; 10 positions match TRBD1. Germline V gene lookup returns CDR1 KGHDR and CDR2 SFDVKD. The CDR3 sequence is 14 residues long. V was clipped by 2 bases and J by 6 bases; unmatched bases: 2. The CDR3 sequence: CATSDSGQGAEAFF. The CDR3 DNA reads as TGTGCCACCAGTGATTCAGGACAGGGGGCTGAAGCTTTCTTT.

This clonotype was counted a few times. The chain links TRBV7-6 to TRBJ2-1; D is unclear. V was clipped by 2 bases and J by 9 bases, with 11 bases between them. Per germline, CDR1 SGHVS and CDR2 FNYEAQ. CDR3 length: 13 residues. CDR3 sequence reads: CASSLSYSREQFF. In DNA, the CDR3 is TGTGCCAGCAGCTTATCTTACAGCCGTGAGCAGTTCTTC.

This clonotype has more than one count but fewer than ten. The chain uses TRBV4-1 and TRBJ2-1; 14 bases align to TRBD2. CDR3 length: 16 residues. Germline lookup yields CDR1 MGHRA and CDR2 YSYEKL. Germline trimming cut 1 base from V and 7 bases from J; bases unmatched to any gene: 3. The CDR3 sequence is CASSQGLAGGRNEQFF. In DNA, the CDR3 is TGCGCCAGCAGCCAAGGACTAGCGGGGGGGCGGAATGAGCAGTTCTTC.

This clonotype was detected many times. This chain uses TRBV23-1 with TRBJ2-1; D gene ambiguous. TRBV23-1 has ORF status, its function being uncertain. CDR3 length: 10 amino acids. V gave up 8 bases and J gave up 8 bases, with 7 bases separating them. CDR3 nucleotide sequence: TGCGCCAGCCTGTTTCATGAGCAGTTCTTC. Translation gives CASLFHEQFF.

This clonotype was picked up many times. V is TRBV12-3 or TRBV12-4 and J is TRBJ2-1; 15 bases are shared with TRBD2. V dropped 8 bases and J dropped 1; count of bases not matched to a gene: 9. The CDR3 has 18 amino acids. The CDR3 nucleotides read TGTGCCAGCGTTGGACTAGCGGGAGGGCCGGCGTCCTACAATGAGCAGTTCTTC. Encoded protein: CASVGLAGGPASYNEQFF.

On this clonotype: This CDR3 is missing its conserved last phenylalanine or tryptophan, likely due to a read error. The DNA is left out, because the CDR3 cannot be placed on it with certainty; the CDR3 is given as TCRdb lists it. This chain links TRBV6-1 with TRBJ1-1; the D call in the table, TRBD1, was not verified against the DNA. The CDR3 contains 11 residues when both ends are counted. Germline CDR1 MNHNS, CDR2 SASEGT. This CDR3 reads CASSEADRTFY.

Only a few counts were recorded for this clonotype. The V call is TRBV4-1, the J call TRBJ2-1; D possibly corresponds to TRBD2 (6 bases). V was pared by 0 bases and J by 4 bases, with 16 bases between. CDR1 is MGHRA and CDR2 is YSYEKL in the germline V gene. This CDR3 is built from 17 residues. CDR3 sequence: CASSQELVASAYNEQFF. The CDR3 coding sequence is TGCGCCAGCAGCCAAGAACTCGTGGCTAGCGCTTACAATGAGCAGTTCTTC.

The rearrangement uses TRBV7-6 and TRBJ2-1; D call uncertain. This CDR3 is 12 amino acids long. Germline V gene sequence: CDR1 SGHVS, CDR2 FNYEAQ. Trimming left V 5 bases short and J 3 bases short, with 5 bases between. This CDR3 reads CASSPYYNEQFF. The CDR3 nucleotides are TGTGCCAGCAGCCCCTACTACAATGAGCAGTTCTTC. Supplemented by reference TRBV7-6 and TRBJ2-1, the full variable domain reads GAGVSQSPRYKVTKRGQDVALRCDPISGHVSLYWYRQALGQGPEFLTYFNYEAQQDKSGLPNDRFSAERPEGSISTLTIQRTEQRDSAMYRCASSPYYNEQFFGPGTRLTVL.

The chain has TRBV18 and TRBJ1-2; no clear D. V dropped 2 bases and J dropped 5 bases, with 15 bases sitting between them. This CDR3 spans 15 amino acids. Germline V gene data show CDR1 as KGHSH and CDR2 as LQKENI. CDR3 loop: CASSPGSSSGYGYTF. In nucleotides, the CDR3 is TGTGCCAGCTCACCAGGGTCCTCCTCCGGGTATGGCTACACCTTC.

At least ten counts were recorded for this clonotype. The chain combines TRBV10-3 with TRBJ1-4, with D perhaps matching TRBD1 (5 bases). This CDR3 is built from 13 residues. The germline gives CDR1 ENHRY, CDR2 SYGVKD. The ends were cut back, 10 bases at V and 6 bases at J, with 15 bases in the middle. Here the CDR3 DNA reads TGTGCCACCAGCCCAGGGAAAGATGAAAAACTGTTTTTT. As protein: CATSPGKDEKLFF.

J is TRBJ1-5 and V is TRBV5-5, with D uncertain. The V end lost 4 bases, the J end lost 1 base, and 12 bases lay between the germline ends. Per the germline V gene, CDR1 is SGHKS and CDR2 is YYEKEE (reference sequence). CDR3 length: 15 amino acids. The CDR3: CASSQWTGSNQPQHF. The DNA of the CDR3 is TGTGCCAGCAGCCAGTGGACGGGAAGCAATCAGCCCCAGCATTTT.